Below, one T cell receptor (beta chain) is given with its context. The specificity of this receptor is unknown. Per-nucleotide qualities are absent, and no much larger clonotype sits a single base away. Donors were approximately 42 systemically healthy Caucasian individuals from Russia aged roughly 6 to 90 years. Ten milliliters of peripheral blood were drawn from each donor into EDTA-treated Vacutainer tubes. Ficoll-Paque density-gradient centrifugation was used to isolate PBMCs, with at least 7 million per sample. Trizol reagent was used to extract total RNA from the PBMCs, yielding at least 5.5 micrograms per sample. Naive CD45RAhigh/CD27high T cell percentages were measured by flow cytometry on a PBMC aliquot from every donor. There are 15 amino acids in the CDR3, from cysteine to phenylalanine inclusive. Only the CDR3 DNA stays, 45 bases, in frame from base 1. At the junction V is shortened by 0 bases and J by 0 bases; bases outside the gene matches: 4. CDR1 DFQATT and CDR2 SNEGSKA are derived from the germline V gene (reference sequence).

The data are from a study of blood T cells in healthy people across ages (dated by TCRdb to between 2014 and 2017). In the study overall: In model experiments, template switching captured about one uniquely barcoded TCR beta cDNA molecule for every two T cells. To avoid experimental bias, donors of different ages were spread randomly across the sequencing lanes. The study analyzed two additional independent replicas of 1 million unique cDNA reads from the same blood draw for two donors, one aged 18 to 30 and one aged 80 or older. Four age groups were formed from the donors: young (average approximately 15 years), middle-aged (approximately 40), aged (roughly 59) and long-lived (around 82). The study measured age-related changes in TCR beta repertoire diversity using deep sequencing normalized with unique cDNA molecular identifiers.

The method behind the library was 5' RACE. The instrument given in TCRdb is Illumina HiSeq 2500. A second PCR of roughly 7 to 12 cycles was run with a J-beta primer mix and a sample-barcoded 5' primer. Each TCR beta cDNA molecule received a unique molecular identifier from a template-switch 5' adaptor carrying 12 random nucleotides. Each sample yielded at least 3 million CDR3-containing paired-end reads. The Mint cDNA synthesis kit, primed by a TRBC-specific oligonucleotide, was used to synthesize first-strand cDNA from all RNA. After uracil-DNA glycosylase treatment, a first 18-cycle PCR used universal primers M1SS and BC2_uni_R on all cDNA. The paper's data handling went like this. Each sample was normalized by randomly selecting 1 million high-quality reads, each carrying a distinct molecular identifier. Reads with shared molecular identifiers were discarded instead of being binned into consensus sequences. MiTCR, set to a Q25 quality threshold and the strictest error-elimination algorithm, was used for CDR3 identification, clonotype clustering and error correction. Lower-bound total TCR beta diversity was estimated with a nonparametric unseen species model using Euler transformation. The raw public data were reprocessed by TCRdb itself: fastp quality trimming at Q25, MiXCR clonotype calling, in-frame beta chains only. Each CDR3 protein gets just one entry, which takes the most common genes and DNA from the rows behind it. The V and J calls reflect TCRdb's pipeline rather than the authors' work. A total of over 600,000 distinct CDR3 sequences appear in this sample, more than 20% of them only once. Around 3.4% of the sample is in the top ten clones.

On the study overall, not on this receptor specifically: The long-lived group showed more naive CD4+ T cells, fewer expanded clones and increased TCR diversity than the aged group, suggesting age selection. Estimates of total diversity from one million sequenced T cells were regarded as lower bounds and underestimates. As age increased, observed TCR beta diversity per million T cells dropped in a roughly linear way, and a significant reduction was already evident by age about 36. Since profiling was done on bulk unsorted PBMCs, naive and antigen-experienced compartments could not be conclusively compared. Because donor CMV infection status was unknown, age-related changes in expanded clonotypes were potentially confounded. There was a strong correlation between observed TCR beta diversity and the percentage of naive T cells measured by flow cytometry.

The sequencing sample was made of blood. Rearrangement joined TRBV20-1 to TRBJ2-7; a stretch of 8 junction bases matches TRBD1. The clonotype was recovered from a man in his sixties or seventies in good health. The CDR3 reads CSAREADRVSYEQYF. The DNA sequence is given as TGCAGTGCTAGAGAGGCGGACAGGGTCTCCTACGAGCAGTACTTC.